This TCR beta chain was found in a study of blood T cell repertoires in COVID-19. Study context: COVID-19 samples, acute and convalescent, were from the United States, Italy and Spain. The cDNA or gDNA used as material had been derived from T cells, B-cell-depleted T cells, or PBMCs.

Per the original data handling: Reference gene primer amplification gave estimated nucleated cell counts. Using immunoSEQ multiplex PCR, the repertoire was profiled, and TCRdb retains in-frame clones only, with some absent. That table gives V, J and clone size, and the DNA gave D and trimming. The data contain over 85,000 clones, around 90% of them singletons. Enrolled during active infection, Seattle patients were then followed longitudinally. The sample comprised peripheral blood. This TCR came from a woman between 45 and 65 years old with COVID-19, enrolled during active disease.

The CDR3 region is CASSNDLRNEQFF. The DNA for the CDR3 is TGTGCCAGTAGTAATGATCTGAGGAATGAGCAGTTCTTC. V is TRBV19 and J is TRBJ2-1, with no clear D. This CDR3 comprises 13 residues. Germline assignment: CDR1 LNHDA and CDR2 SQIVND (reference sequence). V gave up 4 bases and J gave up 7 bases, with 11 bases separating them.